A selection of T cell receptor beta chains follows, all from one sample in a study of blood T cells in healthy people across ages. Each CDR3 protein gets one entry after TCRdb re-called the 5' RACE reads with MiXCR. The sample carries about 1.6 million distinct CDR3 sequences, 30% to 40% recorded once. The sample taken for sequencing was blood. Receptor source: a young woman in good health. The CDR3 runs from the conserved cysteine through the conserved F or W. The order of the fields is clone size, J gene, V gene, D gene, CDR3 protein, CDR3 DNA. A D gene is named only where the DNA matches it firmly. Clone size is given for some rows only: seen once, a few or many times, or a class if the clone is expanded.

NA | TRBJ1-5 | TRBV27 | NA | CASSRQGRGNQPQHF | TGTGCCAGCAGCCGCCAGGGGCGTGGCAATCAGCCCCAGCATTTT
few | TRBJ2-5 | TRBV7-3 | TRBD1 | CASSLTGGQGQVTQYF | TGTGCCAGCAGCTTAACGGGAGGACAGGGGCAGGTGACCCAGTACTTC
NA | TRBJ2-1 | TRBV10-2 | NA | CASKGTPREQFF | TGCGCCAGCAAAGGGACACCCAGGGAGCAGTTCTTC
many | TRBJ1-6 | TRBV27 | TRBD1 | CASSLGDRDSPLHF | TGTGCCAGCAGCTTAGGAGACAGGGATTCACCCCTCCACTTT
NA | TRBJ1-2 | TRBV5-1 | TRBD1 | CASSWTGTDYGYTF | TGCGCCAGCAGCTGGACAGGGACTGACTATGGCTACACCTTC
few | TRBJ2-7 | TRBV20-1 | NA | CSPRASVYEQYF | TGCAGCCCTCGTGCTAGCGTGTACGAGCAGTACTTC
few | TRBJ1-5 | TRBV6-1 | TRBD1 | CASSEWAVDREGRQPQHF | TGTGCCAGCAGTGAGTGGGCGGTGGACAGGGAGGGACGGCAGCCCCAGCATTTT
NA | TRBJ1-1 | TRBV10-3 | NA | CAISESGITEAFF | TGTGCCATCAGTGAGTCAGGTATCACTGAAGCTTTCTTT
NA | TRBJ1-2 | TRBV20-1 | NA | CSAPKQGVYGGYTF | TGCAGTGCGCCCAAACAGGGAGTCTATGGAGGCTACACCTTC
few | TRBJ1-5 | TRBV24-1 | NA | CATSDLSSYQPQHF | TGTGCCACCAGTGATTTGTCTTCGTATCAGCCCCAGCATTTT
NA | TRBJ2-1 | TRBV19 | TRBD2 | CASSILAGGLSGEQFF | TGTGCCAGTAGTATACTAGCGGGAGGGCTCTCGGGTGAGCAGTTCTTC
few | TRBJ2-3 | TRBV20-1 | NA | CSARTGTDTQYF | TGCAGTGCTAGAACGGGCACAGATACGCAGTATTTT
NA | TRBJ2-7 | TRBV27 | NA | CASRLYSHDEQYF | TGTGCCAGCAGGTTATACAGCCATGACGAGCAGTACTTC
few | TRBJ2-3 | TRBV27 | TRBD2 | CASSPTSGQEYF | TGTGCTAGCAGTCCAACTAGCGGGCAAGAGTATTTT
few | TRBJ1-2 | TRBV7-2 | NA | CASSLGRTHNYGYTF | TGTGCCAGCAGCTTAGGACGGACACATAACTATGGCTACACCTTC
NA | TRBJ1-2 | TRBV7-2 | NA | CACSPRTELYGYTF | TGTGCCTGCAGCCCACGGACAGAACTCTATGGCTACACCTTC